These 21 T cell receptor beta chains were all obtained from the same sample, sequenced in a study of blood T cell repertoires in COVID-19. Using immunoSEQ multiplex PCR, the repertoire was profiled, and TCRdb retains in-frame clones only, with some absent. The sample yields approximately 200,000 clones, roughly 80% seen once. Sequences were obtained from peripheral blood. Receptors were obtained from a woman aged 40 to 49 with COVID-19, enrolled during active disease.

The V and J genes are TRBV10-3 and TRBJ2-2; D is ambiguous. Germline V gene lookup returns CDR1 ENHRY and CDR2 SYGVKD. The CDR3 runs 12 residues. V lost 6 bases, J lost 3 bases, and 5 bases lay in between. CDR3 region: CAISLHTGELFF. In DNA form, the CDR3 reads TGTGCCATCAGCCTTCACACCGGGGAGCTGTTTTTT.

The chain combines TRBV30 with TRBJ2-1; possibly TRBD2 for D (6 bases). The CDR3 has 13 residues. Germline-derived CDR1 and CDR2 are GTSNPN and SVGIG (reference sequence). Trimming took 5 bases from V and 12 from J, leaving 20 bases between them. The DNA of the CDR3 is TGTGCCTGGGTTACCCAAGGAGGGGTTGGGCAGTTCTTC. The encoded protein is CAWVTQGGVGQFF.

The genes are TRBV6-1 and TRBJ2-7; 7 nucleotides match TRBD2. The length of the CDR3 is 15 residues. Germline lookup yields CDR1 MNHNS and CDR2 SASEGT. The junction had 7 bases not matched to a gene; V was cut back by 5 bases and J by 0 bases. DNA for the CDR3: TGTGCCAGCAGTCCCCCCGGCGGGGGCTCCTACGAGCAGTACTTC. As protein: CASSPPGGGSYEQYF.

The V and J genes are TRBV3-1 (or the pseudogene TRBV3-2) and TRBJ2-4, with a weak D call TRBD2 (6 bases). V dropped 3 bases and J dropped 0 bases, with 15 bases sitting between them. Germline CDR1 and CDR2: LGHDT and YNNKEL (reference sequence). This CDR3 is 17 amino acids long. CDR3 bases: TGTGCCAGCAGCCAGGCGGGAAAGACCGTAGCCAAAAACATTCAGTACTTC. This gives the protein CASSQAGKTVAKNIQYF.

The count of this clone is one. The rearrangement uses TRBV6-2 or TRBV6-3 and TRBJ2-7, with 7 bases lining up with TRBD1. The CDR3 has 15 amino acids. Germline V gene lookup returns CDR1 MNHEY and CDR2 SVGEGT. J lost 4 bases, V lost 0 bases, and 6 bases had no gene match. The CDR3 region has the DNA TGTGCCAGCAGTTACTCACCGGGACAGAGTTACGAGCAGTACTTC. It codes for CASSYSPGQSYEQYF.

This chain joins TRBV6-5 and TRBJ2-5, with TRBD2 identical over 11 bases. This CDR3 is 15 amino acids long. V lost 7 bases and J lost 4; bases outside the gene matches: 8. CDR1 is MNHEY and CDR2 is SVGAGI in the germline V gene. The CDR3 is CASTFSGGVRETQYF. The CDR3 coding sequence is TGTGCCAGCACCTTTAGCGGGGGGGTGCGAGAGACCCAGTACTTC.

The V and J genes are TRBV2 and TRBJ2-6, with a weak D call TRBD1 (5 bases). Trimming removed 5 bases from V and 1 base from J, with 6 bases in between. CDR1 and CDR2 from the germline V gene are SNHLY and FYNNEI. The CDR3 totals 14 residues. The DNA of the CDR3 is TGTGCCAGCAGTTACAGGTCTGGGGCCAACGTCCTGACTTTC. Protein: CASSYRSGANVLTF.

J is TRBJ2-1 and V is TRBV27, with TRBD1 matching over 11 bases. CDR1 MNHEY and CDR2 SMNVEV come from the germline V gene (reference sequence). The CDR3 is 16 amino acids. J was trimmed by 9 bases and V by 3 bases; bases with no gene match: 10. CDR3 in DNA: TGTGCCAGCAGTTTTCCCGGACAGGGGGCTTCGGGTGAGCAGTTCTTC. It is translated as CASSFPGQGASGEQFF.

The gene calls are TRBV5-1 and TRBJ1-2; perhaps TRBD1 as D (6 bases). CDR3 size: 16 residues. V was trimmed by 0 bases and J by 1 base, leaving 13 bases between them. The germline V gene encodes CDR1 SGHRS and CDR2 YFSETQ. CDR3 DNA sequence: TGCGCCAGCAGCTTGGAGGGGGAAACGTTTAACTATGGCTACACCTTC. Amino acid sequence: CASSLEGETFNYGYTF. The variable domain in full, completed from reference TRBV5-1 and TRBJ1-2, reads KAGVTQTPRYLIKTRGQQVTLSCSPISGHRSVSWYQQTPGQGLQFLFEYFSETQRNKGNFPGRFSGRQFSNSRSEMNVSTLELGDSALYLCASSLEGETFNYGYTFGSGTRLTVV.

The chain carries TRBV10-3 and TRBJ2-7; 9 bases map to TRBD2. Trimming took 3 bases from V and 6 from J; bases not matched to a gene: 3. Germline V lookup: CDR1 ENHRY, CDR2 SYGVKD. This CDR3 is 13 amino acids long. CDR3 nucleotides: TGTGCCATCAGTGAAGGACTAGCGATCGAGCAGTACTTC. Translated, it gives CAISEGLAIEQYF.

The rearrangement uses TRBV21-1 and TRBJ1-1. TRBV21-1 is marked as a pseudogene. This CDR3 comprises 17 residues. This CDR3 reads CATPRTQPPRAGTEAFF. CDR3 sequence (DNA): TGTGCCACCCCTAGGACCCAACCTCCCCGCGCGGGCACTGAAGCTTTCTTT.

This sequence joins TRBV5-1 and TRBJ2-6; TRBD1 aligns across 7 bases. CDR1 SGHRS and CDR2 YFSETQ come from the germline V gene. V trimming: 4 bases; J trimming: 2 bases; junction bases outside the gene matches: 9. This CDR3 has 17 amino acids. For the CDR3, the DNA is TGCGCCAGCAGCCAAAGCAGGGGGAACCCTGGGGCCAACGTCCTGACTTTC. It encodes CASSQSRGNPGANVLTF.

The table lists this clone with a few counts. The chain couples TRBV11-3 to TRBJ1-1; D remains unclear. V lost 1 base, J lost 6 bases, and 9 bases lay in between. Germline CDR1 reads SGHNT; CDR2 reads YENEEA. The CDR3 runs 13 residues. CDR3 amino acids: CASSLARQSEAFF. The CDR3 nucleotides are TGTGCCAGCAGCTTAGCCAGGCAATCTGAAGCTTTCTTT.

V is TRBV20-1 and J is TRBJ1-5, with D tentatively TRBD1 (5 bases). This CDR3 has 16 amino acids. CDR1 is DFQATT and CDR2 is SNEGSKA in the germline V gene (reference sequence). Between the trimmed V and J ends, which lost 3 bases and 0 bases, there was a span of 15 bases. DNA for the CDR3: TGCAGTGCTAGTCCACCGGTGGGGGGTAGCAATCAGCCCCAGCATTTT. Protein product: CSASPPVGGSNQPQHF.

This chain joins TRBV18 and TRBJ2-7, with 9 bases fitting TRBD1. Germline CDR1 KGHSH, CDR2 LQKENI. V shed 0 bases, J shed 3 bases, and the junction held 3 bases outside the gene matches. CDR3 size: 15 residues. The CDR3 sequence: CASSPPGQGNYEQYF. CDR3 bases: TGTGCCAGCTCACCACCGGGACAGGGTAACTACGAGCAGTACTTC.

This sequence joins TRBV2 and TRBJ1-1; 8 bases are a match to TRBD1. The V segment lost 6 bases and the J segment 1 base; nucleotides outside the gene matches: 7. The CDR3 consists of 15 residues. CDR1 and CDR2 (germline): SNHLY, FYNNEI. CDR3 bases: TGTGCCAGCAGAGACCCCGGACAGGGGAACACTGAAGCTTTCTTT. Its translation is CASRDPGQGNTEAFF. Looking up the rest from reference TRBV2 and TRBJ1-1 gives the full variable domain: EPEVTQTPSHQVTQMGQEVILRCVPISNHLYFYWYRQILGQKVEFLVSFYNNEISEKSEIFDDQFSVERPDGSNFTLKIRSTKLEDSAMYFCASRDPGQGNTEAFFGQGTRLTVV.

J is TRBJ2-3 and V is TRBV7-3; no definite D call. Germline V gives CDR1 SGHTA, CDR2 FQGTGA. The V end was cut by 0 bases, the J end by 7 bases, with 8 bases between. CDR3 size: 13 residues. The CDR3 sequence: CASSLTGVHTQYF. As DNA, the CDR3 is TGTGCCAGCAGCTTAACCGGAGTGCATACGCAGTATTTT.

V gene TRBV4-1 combines with J gene TRBJ2-7; 10 nucleotides align to TRBD1. The V and J ends lost 1 base and 4 bases, in that order; junction bases with no gene match: 4. The CDR3 extends over 15 amino acids. Germline CDR1 and CDR2: MGHRA and YSYEKL. CDR3 residues: CASSQVTGGWYEQYF. CDR3 in DNA: TGCGCCAGCAGCCAAGTGACAGGGGGCTGGTACGAGCAGTACTTC.

With respect to this clone: The sample contains more than one DNA sequence encoding this CDR3. The rearrangement joins TRBV2 to TRBJ1-4, with 8 bases matching TRBD1. V lost 5 bases to trimming and J lost 5 bases; unmatched junction nucleotides: 4. CDR3 length: 14 residues. Germline CDR1 reads SNHLY; CDR2 reads FYNNEI. DNA of the CDR3: TGTGCCAGCAGTCGACAGGGGAGGAATGAAAAACTGTTTTTT. Translated, it gives CASSRQGRNEKLFF. Complete variable domain (other parts from reference TRBV2 and TRBJ1-4): EPEVTQTPSHQVTQMGQEVILRCVPISNHLYFYWYRQILGQKVEFLVSFYNNEISEKSEIFDDQFSVERPDGSNFTLKIRSTKLEDSAMYFCASSRQGRNEKLFFGSGTQLSVL.

This chain links TRBV7-8 with TRBJ2-1; TRBD2 aligns across 10 bases. Germline V lookup: CDR1 SGHVS, CDR2 FQNEAQ. The V gene end was trimmed by 3 bases and the J gene end by 1 base; junction bases not matched to a gene: 6. The CDR3 covers 17 residues. The CDR3 spells CASSLERGGRSYNEQFF. As DNA, the CDR3 is TGTGCCAGCAGCTTGGAGCGGGGGGGCCGATCCTACAATGAGCAGTTCTTC.

Only one count was recorded for this clone. The chain has TRBV7-2 and TRBJ2-3; 10 nucleotides match TRBD2. With V trimmed by 9 bases and J by 5 bases, 8 bases remained unmatched. Per the germline V gene, CDR1 is SGHTA and CDR2 is FQGNSA. This CDR3 is built from 14 residues. CDR3 in DNA: TGTGCCAGTGGTAGCGGGGGGCCGTTAGATACGCAGTATTTT. Protein: CASGSGGPLDTQYF.